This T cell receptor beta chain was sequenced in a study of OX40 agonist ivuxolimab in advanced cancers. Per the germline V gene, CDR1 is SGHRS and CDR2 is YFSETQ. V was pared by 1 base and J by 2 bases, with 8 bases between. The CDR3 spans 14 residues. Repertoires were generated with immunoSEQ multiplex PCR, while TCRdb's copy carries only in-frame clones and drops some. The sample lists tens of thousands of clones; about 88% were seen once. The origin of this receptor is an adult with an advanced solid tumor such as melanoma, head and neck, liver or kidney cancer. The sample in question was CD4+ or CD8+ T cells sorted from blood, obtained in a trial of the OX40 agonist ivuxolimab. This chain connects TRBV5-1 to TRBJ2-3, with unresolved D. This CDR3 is CASSLTRPTDTQYF. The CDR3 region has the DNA TGCGCCAGCAGCTTGACCAGGCCCACAGATACGCAGTATTTT.